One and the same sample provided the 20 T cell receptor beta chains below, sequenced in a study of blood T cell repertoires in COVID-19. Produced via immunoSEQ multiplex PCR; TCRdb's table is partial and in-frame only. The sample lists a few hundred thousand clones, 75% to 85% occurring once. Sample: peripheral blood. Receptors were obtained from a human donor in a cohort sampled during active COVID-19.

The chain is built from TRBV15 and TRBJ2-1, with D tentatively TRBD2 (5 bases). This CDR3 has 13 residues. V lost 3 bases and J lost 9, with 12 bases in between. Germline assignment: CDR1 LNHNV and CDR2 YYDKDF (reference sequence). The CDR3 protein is CATSSNTGTEQFF. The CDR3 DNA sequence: TGTGCCACCAGCAGTAACACGGGAACTGAGCAGTTCTTC.

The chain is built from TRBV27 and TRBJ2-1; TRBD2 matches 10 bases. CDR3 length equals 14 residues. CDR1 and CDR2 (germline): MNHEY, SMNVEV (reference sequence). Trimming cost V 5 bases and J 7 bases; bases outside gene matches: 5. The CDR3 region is CASSISGGRNEQFF. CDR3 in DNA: TGTGCCAGCAGTATTAGCGGGGGGCGGAATGAGCAGTTCTTC.

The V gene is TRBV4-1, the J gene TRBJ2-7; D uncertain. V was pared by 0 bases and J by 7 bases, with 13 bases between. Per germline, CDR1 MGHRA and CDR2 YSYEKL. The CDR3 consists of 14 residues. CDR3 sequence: CASSQDRKEQEQYF. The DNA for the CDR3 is TGCGCCAGCAGCCAAGATAGGAAAGAACAGGAGCAGTACTTC.

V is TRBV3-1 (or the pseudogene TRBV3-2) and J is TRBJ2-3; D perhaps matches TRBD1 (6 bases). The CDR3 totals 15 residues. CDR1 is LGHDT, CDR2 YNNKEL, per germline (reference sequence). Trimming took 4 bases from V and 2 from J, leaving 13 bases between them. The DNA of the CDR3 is TGTGCCAGCAGCCGGGACAACTCTTTCACAGATACGCAGTATTTT. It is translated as CASSRDNSFTDTQYF.

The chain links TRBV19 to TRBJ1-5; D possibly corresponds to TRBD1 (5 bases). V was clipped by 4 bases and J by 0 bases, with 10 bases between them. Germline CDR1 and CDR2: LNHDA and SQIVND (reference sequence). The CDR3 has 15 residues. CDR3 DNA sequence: TGTGCCAGTAGTACCCCGGGGGATAGCAATCAGCCCCAGCATTTT. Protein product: CASSTPGDSNQPQHF.

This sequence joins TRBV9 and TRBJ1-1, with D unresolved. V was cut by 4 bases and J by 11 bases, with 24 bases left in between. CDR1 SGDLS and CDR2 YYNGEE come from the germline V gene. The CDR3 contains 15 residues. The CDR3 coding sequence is TGTGCCAGCAGCCCCTCCGACGGCTTCTCGGGAGGGGCTTTCTTT. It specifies CASSPSDGFSGGAFF. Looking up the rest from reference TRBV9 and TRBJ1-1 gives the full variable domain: DSGVTQTPKHLITATGQRVTLRCSPRSGDLSVYWYQQSLDQGLQFLIQYYNGEERAKGNILERFSAQQFPDLHSELNLSSLELGDSALYFCASSPSDGFSGGAFFGQGTRLTVV.

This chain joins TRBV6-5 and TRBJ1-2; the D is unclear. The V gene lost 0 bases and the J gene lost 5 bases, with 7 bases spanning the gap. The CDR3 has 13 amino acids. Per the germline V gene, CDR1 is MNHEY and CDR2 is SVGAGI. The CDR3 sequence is CASSYSGGYGYTF. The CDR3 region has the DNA TGTGCCAGCAGTTACTCTGGAGGATATGGCTACACCTTC.

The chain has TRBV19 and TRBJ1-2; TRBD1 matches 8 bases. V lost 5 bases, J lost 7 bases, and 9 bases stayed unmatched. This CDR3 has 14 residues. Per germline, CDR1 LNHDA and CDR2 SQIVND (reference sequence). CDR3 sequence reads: CASSVRQGRGGYTF. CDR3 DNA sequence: TGTGCCAGTAGTGTCCGACAGGGGCGCGGTGGCTACACCTTC. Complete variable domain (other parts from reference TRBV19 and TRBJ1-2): DGGITQSPKYLFRKEGQNVTLSCEQNLNHDAMYWYRQDPGQGLRLIYYSQIVNDFQKGDIAEGYSVSREKKESFPLTVTSAQKNPTAFYLCASSVRQGRGGYTFGSGTRLTVV.

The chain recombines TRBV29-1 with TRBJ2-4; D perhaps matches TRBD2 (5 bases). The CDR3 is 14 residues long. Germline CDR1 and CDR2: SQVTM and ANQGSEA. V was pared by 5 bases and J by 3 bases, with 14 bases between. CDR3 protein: CSVLHFGGKNIQYF. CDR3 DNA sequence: TGCAGCGTTTTACATTTCGGAGGCAAAAACATTCAGTACTTC. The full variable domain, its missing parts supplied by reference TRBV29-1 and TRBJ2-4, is SAVISQKPSRDICQRGTSLTIQCQVDSQVTMMFWYRQQPGQSLTLIATANQGSEATYESGFVIDKFPISRPNLTFSTLTVSNMSPEDSSIYLCSVLHFGGKNIQYFGAGTRLSVL.

The CDR3 region is CASSSGTGAGELFF. The CDR3 coding sequence is TGTGCCAGCAGCTCTGGGACAGGGGCCGGGGAGCTGTTTTTT. The chain combines TRBV9 with TRBJ2-2; TRBD1 matches at 10 bases. CDR1 SGDLS and CDR2 YYNGEE come from the germline V gene. The CDR3 extends over 14 amino acids. V dropped 4 bases and J dropped 6; count of bases not matched to a gene: 3.

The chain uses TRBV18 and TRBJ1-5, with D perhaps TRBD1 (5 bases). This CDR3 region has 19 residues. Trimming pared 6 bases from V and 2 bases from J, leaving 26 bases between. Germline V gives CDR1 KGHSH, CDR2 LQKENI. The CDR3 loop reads CASSFDRGLGQGGNQPQHF. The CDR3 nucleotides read TGTGCCAGCTCGTTTGATAGGGGTTTGGGTCAGGGCGGCAATCAGCCCCAGCATTTT.

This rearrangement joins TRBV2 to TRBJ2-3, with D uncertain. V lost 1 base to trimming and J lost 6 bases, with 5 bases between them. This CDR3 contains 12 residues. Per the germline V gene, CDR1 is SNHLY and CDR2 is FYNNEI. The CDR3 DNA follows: TGTGCCAGCAGTGAAGTATCGGATACGCAGTATTTT. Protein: CASSEVSDTQYF.

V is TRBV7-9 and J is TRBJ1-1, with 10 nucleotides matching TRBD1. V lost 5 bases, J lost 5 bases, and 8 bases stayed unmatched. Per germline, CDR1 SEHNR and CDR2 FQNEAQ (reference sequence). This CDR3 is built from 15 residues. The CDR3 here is CASSRRTGGDTEAFF. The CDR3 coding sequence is TGTGCCAGCAGCCGACGGACAGGGGGGGATACTGAAGCTTTCTTT.

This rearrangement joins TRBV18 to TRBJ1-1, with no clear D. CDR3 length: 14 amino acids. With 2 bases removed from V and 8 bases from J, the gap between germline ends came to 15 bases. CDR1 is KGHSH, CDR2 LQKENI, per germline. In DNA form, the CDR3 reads TGTGCCAGCTCACCAGGAGACGAGGCCAGAGAAGCTTTCTTT. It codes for CASSPGDEAREAFF.

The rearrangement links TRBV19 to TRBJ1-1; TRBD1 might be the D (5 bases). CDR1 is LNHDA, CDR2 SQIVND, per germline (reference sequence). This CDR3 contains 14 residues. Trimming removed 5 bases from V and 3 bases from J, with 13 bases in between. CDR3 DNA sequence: TGTGCCAGTAGTCCGCGGGGGGATTACACTGAAGCTTTCTTT. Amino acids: CASSPRGDYTEAFF.

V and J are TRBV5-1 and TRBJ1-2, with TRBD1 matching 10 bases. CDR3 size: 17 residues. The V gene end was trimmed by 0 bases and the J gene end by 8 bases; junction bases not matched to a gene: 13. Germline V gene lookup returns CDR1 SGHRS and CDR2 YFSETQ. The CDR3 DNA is TGCGCCAGCAGCTTGGCAATAGGACCGGGACAGGGGTACGGCTACACCTTC. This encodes CASSLAIGPGQGYGYTF.

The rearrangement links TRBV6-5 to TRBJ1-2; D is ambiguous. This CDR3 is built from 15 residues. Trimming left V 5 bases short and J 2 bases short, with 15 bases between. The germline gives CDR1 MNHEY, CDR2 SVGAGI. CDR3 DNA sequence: TGTGCCAGCAGTACGGGTTCCAAGAAAAACTATGGCTACACCTTC. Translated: CASSTGSKKNYGYTF.

CDR3 DNA sequence: TGTGCCAGTAGTAGGAACCTAGCGGGGGGGCCAGATACGCAGTATTTT. Its protein product is CASSRNLAGGPDTQYF. The V call is TRBV19, the J call TRBJ2-3, with TRBD2 identical over 12 bases. In germline, CDR1 is LNHDA, CDR2 SQIVND (reference sequence). The CDR3 runs 16 residues. V shed 4 bases, J shed 4 bases, and the junction held 6 bases outside the gene matches.

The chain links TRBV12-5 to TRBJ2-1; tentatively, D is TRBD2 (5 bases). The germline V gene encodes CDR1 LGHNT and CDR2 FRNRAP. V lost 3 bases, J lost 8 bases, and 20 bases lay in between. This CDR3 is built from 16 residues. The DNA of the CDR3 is TGTGCTAGTGGTTTTCCGAAACTTTTCGAGGGCTATGAGCAGTTCTTC. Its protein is CASGFPKLFEGYEQFF.

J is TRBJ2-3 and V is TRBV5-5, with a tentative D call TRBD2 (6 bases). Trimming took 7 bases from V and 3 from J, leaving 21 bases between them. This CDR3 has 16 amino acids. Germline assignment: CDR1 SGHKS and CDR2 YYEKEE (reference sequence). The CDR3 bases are TGTGCCAGCTCTACCACCTTGACTCGGGGGACAGATACGCAGTATTTT. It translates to CASSTTLTRGTDTQYF.